These 21 T cell receptor beta chains share one sample of origin, sequenced in a study of beta chain features in type 1 diabetes. Reverse transcribing all isolated RNA meant expressed TCRB transcripts were sequenced. The data were produced by immunoSEQ multiplex PCR, yet TCRdb's version contains in-frame clones alone and is incomplete. The profile shows 110,000 to 150,000 clones, around a tenth of them singletons. The sample consisted of central memory CD4+ T cells from blood. The receptors here all came from a man between 18 and 29 years old in good health.

This clone has a count of ten or more. Distinct nucleotide sequences in the sample also encode this CDR3. The chain carries TRBV7-2 and TRBJ2-3; D possibly corresponds to TRBD1 (5 bases). The germline V gene has CDR1 SGHTA and CDR2 FQGNSA. The ends were cut back, 1 base at V and 4 bases at J, with 9 bases in the middle. This CDR3 is built from 14 residues. The CDR3 sequence is CASSLGQGADTQYF. The CDR3 nucleotides are TGTGCCAGCAGCTTAGGGCAGGGCGCAGATACGCAGTATTTT. Full variable domain (rest looked up from reference TRBV7-2 and TRBJ2-3): GAGVSQSPSNKVTEKGKDVELRCDPISGHTALYWYRQSLGQGLEFLIYFQGNSAPDKSGLPSDRFSAERTGGSVSTLTIQRTQQEDSAVYLCASSLGQGADTQYFGPGTRLTVL.

There are a few counts of this clone. The DNA of the CDR3 is TGCGCCAGCAGCTTGGGGGACACCGAGAATCAGCCCCAGCATTTT. Its translation: CASSLGDTENQPQHF. This chain connects TRBV5-1 to TRBJ1-5; D might be TRBD1 (6 bases). Trimming stripped 0 bases from V and 4 bases from J, with 11 bases between. The CDR3 runs 15 residues. Germline CDR1 reads SGHRS; CDR2 reads YFSETQ.

This clone was counted only a few times. The rearrangement links TRBV19 to TRBJ2-7; 12 nucleotides match TRBD1. Germline-derived CDR1 and CDR2 are LNHDA and SQIVND (reference sequence). The J segment lost 6 bases and the V segment lost 5 bases, leaving 8 bases of the junction unmatched. The CDR3 has 15 amino acids. In DNA, the CDR3 is TGTGCCAGTAGTGCAGCCGGGACAGGGGGCTTCGAGCAGTACTTC. Its translation is CASSAAGTGGFEQYF.

This clone was observed a few times. This chain's CDR3 is CASSQKDREKNIQYF. CDR3 DNA: TGTGCCAGCAGCCAGAAGGACAGGGAGAAAAACATTCAGTACTTC. The chain has TRBV4-2 and TRBJ2-4; 8 bases align to TRBD1. The length of the CDR3 is 15 residues. CDR1 is LGHNA and CDR2 is YNFKEQ in the germline V gene. Germline trimming cut 3 bases from V and 4 bases from J; bases unmatched to any gene: 5.

In its sample, this clone was seen many times. The J gene is TRBJ2-5, the V gene TRBV30; D is possibly TRBD2 (5 bases). Germline V CDR1 and CDR2: GTSNPN, SVGIG (reference sequence). The V and J ends lost 5 bases and 5 bases respectively, with 12 bases between them. The CDR3 runs to 12 residues. This CDR3 reads CAWGRGGETQYF. CDR3 DNA: TGTGCCTGGGGACGAGGCGGGGAGACCCAGTACTTC.

This clone turned up a few times. The chain is built from TRBV2 and TRBJ1-1; D might be TRBD1 (6 bases). Germline lookup yields CDR1 SNHLY and CDR2 FYNNEI. V shed 2 bases and J shed 4 bases, with 8 bases lying between them. This CDR3 has 13 residues. CDR3: CASSERGGTEAFF. The CDR3 DNA sequence: TGTGCCAGCAGTGAAAGGGGGGGCACTGAAGCTTTCTTT.

In this sample, this clone turned up a few times. The genes are TRBV7-2 and TRBJ2-1; 9 bases match TRBD2. Trimming at V came to 5 bases and at J to 8 bases, leaving 7 bases not matched to a gene. The CDR3 runs to 14 residues. CDR1 is SGHTA, CDR2 FQGNSA, per germline. For the CDR3, the DNA is TGTGCCAGCAGCCCGCGGGGGGGGTGGGATGAGCAGTTCTTC. Amino acids: CASSPRGGWDEQFF.

The J gene is TRBJ1-2, the V gene TRBV7-3; 8 bases match TRBD1. Losses at the gene ends were 5 bases for V and 2 bases for J; bases not matched to a gene: 4. CDR1 and CDR2 (germline): SGHTA, FQGTGA. The CDR3 length is 14 residues. The chain's CDR3 is CASSPGQGNYGYTF. Here the CDR3 DNA reads TGTGCCAGCAGCCCAGGACAGGGAAACTATGGCTACACCTTC.

The chain joins TRBV5-1 to TRBJ2-1; the match to TRBD2 covers 12 bases. Trimming took 6 bases from V and 9 from J; bases not matched to a gene: 10. CDR3 length: 15 amino acids. The germline V gene has CDR1 SGHRS and CDR2 YFSETQ. DNA for the CDR3: TGCGCCAGCAACTCCCTAGCGGGGGGGCCCGGTGAGCAGTTCTTC. Its protein product is CASNSLAGGPGEQFF.

This clone was recorded a few times. The rearrangement uses TRBV5-1 and TRBJ2-6, with 9 bases aligning to TRBD1. The germline CDR1 and CDR2 sequences are SGHRS and YFSETQ. The CDR3 spans 16 residues. V gave up 4 bases and J gave up 2 bases; unmatched junction bases: 4. The CDR3 sequence is CASSDRTGAGANVLTF. CDR3 bases: TGCGCCAGCAGCGACCGGACAGGGGCTGGGGCCAACGTCCTGACTTTC.

This chain joins TRBV5-1 and TRBJ2-7, with a tentative D call TRBD1 (7 bases). CDR1 SGHRS and CDR2 YFSETQ come from the germline V gene. The CDR3 has 14 amino acids. Trimming took off 0 bases at V and 4 bases at J, with 11 bases between the two ends. In DNA form, the CDR3 reads TGCGCCAGCAGCTTGGCAGGGGGGCAGTACGAGCAGTACTTC. Protein sequence: CASSLAGGQYEQYF.

CDR3 DNA sequence: TGTGCCAGCAGTTTGACAGATTTGTATAATTCACCCCTCCACTTT. It specifies CASSLTDLYNSPLHF. The gene calls are TRBV6-5 and TRBJ1-6, with a possible D match to TRBD1 (5 bases). The V end was cut by 4 bases, the J end by 4 bases, with 11 bases between. The CDR3 spans 15 residues. Germline loops: CDR1 MNHEY, CDR2 SVGAGI.

This clone was detected ten times or more. The V call is TRBV29-1, the J call TRBJ2-3; TRBD2 might be the D (6 bases). V was cut by 3 bases and J by 1 base, with 14 bases left in between. The CDR3 has 15 amino acids. Germline-derived CDR1 and CDR2 are SQVTM and ANQGSEA. The DNA of the CDR3 is TGCAGCGTTGAGCAAGTTGGAGGGGGCACAGATACGCAGTATTTT. Its protein product is CSVEQVGGGTDTQYF.

This clone came up a few times. V and J are TRBV6-1 and TRBJ2-7, with a possible D match to TRBD1 (8 bases). Trimming stripped 6 bases from V and 3 bases from J, with 15 bases between. CDR1 MNHNS and CDR2 SASEGT come from the germline V gene. The CDR3 consists of 14 residues. The CDR3: CASRSGTGDYEQYF. Here the CDR3 DNA reads TGTGCCAGCAGAAGCGGGACAGGCGACTACGAGCAGTACTTC.

The chain joins TRBV6-5 to TRBJ2-5, with D perhaps matching TRBD2 (7 bases). The CDR3 loop spans 14 amino acids. V was trimmed by 5 bases and J by 7 bases, leaving 17 bases between them. Per the germline V gene, CDR1 is MNHEY and CDR2 is SVGAGI. The CDR3 sequence: CASSDQGLQGTQYF. The CDR3 coding sequence is TGTGCCAGCAGTGATCAGGGACTACAGGGGACCCAGTACTTC.

The V gene is TRBV10-3, the J gene TRBJ1-1, with D maybe TRBD1 (6 bases). The CDR3 is 15 amino acids. The V end was cut by 0 bases, the J end by 1 base, with 9 bases between. CDR1 is ENHRY and CDR2 is SYGVKD in the germline V gene. The CDR3, as DNA: TGTGCCATCAGTGAGTCCACAGGGTGGAACACTGAAGCTTTCTTT. It encodes CAISESTGWNTEAFF.

The chain has TRBV10-3 and TRBJ1-2; a weak D match, TRBD1 (5 bases). Germline V gene lookup returns CDR1 ENHRY and CDR2 SYGVKD. V gave up 3 bases and J gave up 4 bases, with 9 bases separating them. This CDR3 is 13 amino acids long. For the CDR3, the DNA is TGTGCCATCAGTGACCCAGGGTTCTATGGCTACACCTTC. Its translation is CAISDPGFYGYTF.

A few counts support this clone. The same CDR3 also results from other DNA sequences found in this sample. In DNA form, the CDR3 reads TGTGCCAGCAGCGTAGAGGGCGGGAATCAGCCCCAGCATTTT. It translates to CASSVEGGNQPQHF. The rearrangement links TRBV9 to TRBJ1-5; D remains ambiguous. Trimming left V 0 bases short and J 4 bases short, with 8 bases between. Germline CDR1 reads SGDLS; CDR2 reads YYNGEE. This CDR3 region has 14 residues.

This clone has a handful of counts. The chain combines TRBV6-6 with TRBJ2-7; tentatively, D is TRBD1 (6 bases). This CDR3 has 15 residues. CDR1 is MNHNY, CDR2 SVGAGI, per germline (reference sequence). Between the trimmed V and J ends, which lost 6 bases and 5 bases, there was a span of 20 bases. The CDR3 is CASSLRGISTHEQYF. The CDR3 nucleotides are TGTGCCAGCAGCCTAAGGGGGATATCTACCCACGAGCAGTACTTC.

A few counts support this clone. The chain combines TRBV18 with TRBJ2-1; a possible D gene is TRBD2 (5 bases). V lost 1 base and J lost 4, with 17 bases in between. Germline CDR1 reads KGHSH; CDR2 reads LQKENI. The CDR3 contains 17 residues. The chain's CDR3 is CASSPLSIARWYNEQFF. The DNA for the CDR3 is TGTGCCAGCTCACCACTATCAATAGCGCGGTGGTACAATGAGCAGTTCTTC.

This chain connects TRBV30 to TRBJ2-1; D is ambiguous. The CDR3 has 10 residues. The germline V gene has CDR1 GTSNPN and CDR2 SVGIG (reference sequence). The V end was cut by 4 bases, the J end by 9 bases, with 7 bases between. CDR3 sequence reads: CAWKESEQFF. In DNA, the CDR3 is TGTGCCTGGAAGGAGAGTGAGCAGTTCTTC.